The clone carrying this TCR beta chain is medium-sized (0.01 to 0.1%) in the sample. Via MiXCR, TCRdb re-called the PCR reads, giving one row per CDR3 protein. The sample holds fewer than 20,000 distinct CDR3 sequences, about 42% seen once. The sample belongs to a study of tumor-infiltrating lymphocytes in oesophageal squamous cell carcinoma. The germline V gene has CDR1 SEHNR and CDR2 FQNEAQ (reference sequence). The CDR3 consists of 14 residues. Trimming took off 3 bases at V and 1 base at J, with 9 bases between the two ends. This chain links TRBV7-9 with TRBJ1-1; perhaps TRBD1 as D (5 bases). This receptor was taken from a female donor with esophageal squamous cell carcinoma. The sample comprised normal esophageal tissue next to the tumor. CDR3 sequence reads: CASSFQGPNTEAFF. The DNA for the CDR3 is TGTGCCAGCAGCTTTCAGGGACCGAACACTGAAGCTTTCTTT.